This T cell receptor beta chain emerged from a study of cytomegalovirus exposure and HLA in healthy donors. Assay: immunoSEQ multiplex PCR; the TCRdb copy retains only in-frame clones and omits some. The sample yields roughly 120,000 clones, 90% to 95% seen once. This CDR3 spans 16 amino acids. The ends were cut back, 5 bases at V and 1 base at J, with 17 bases in the middle. In germline, CDR1 is LNHDA, CDR2 SQIVND (reference sequence). Study-wide findings and caveats: It was approximately 160 TCR beta chains that were listed as cytomegalovirus-associated. In vitro experiments confirmed that three CMV-associated chains were specific for CMV antigens. Using the classifier, cytomegalovirus status was reportedly diagnosed with high specificity and sensitivity.

A note on this clone: Its target is not known.

The donors were members of the roughly 120-subject validation cohort (separate from the approximately 670-subject first cohort). The J gene is TRBJ1-1, the V gene TRBV19; D unclear. The sequenced sample consisted of PBMCs. The receptor's source is a woman between 18 and 29 years old in good health and CMV-seronegative. This CDR3 reads CASSPTSRRRNTEAFF. Here the CDR3 DNA reads TGTGCCAGTAGTCCCACGTCGAGGCGACGGAACACTGAAGCTTTCTTT.